This T cell receptor beta chain was captured in a study of shared clonotypes between healthy human individuals. Original processing notes: Filtering differed for immunoSEQ, which gave only junction sequences without quality scores. The data were produced by immunoSEQ multiplex PCR, yet TCRdb's version contains in-frame clones alone and is incomplete. The V and J calls and clone size are taken from that table; D and trimming were inferred from the DNA. Of approximately 480,000 clones in the sample, around 79% were seen once. Losses at the gene ends were 3 bases for V and 7 bases for J; bases not matched to a gene: 5. CDR1 LNHNV and CDR2 YYDKDF come from the germline V gene (reference sequence). The CDR3 covers 14 residues.

This clonotype was sampled from a woman aged 40 to 50 in good health. Some clones in this sample may be carry-over from other donors' samples. The V call is TRBV15, the J call TRBJ1-5; 8 nucleotides line up with TRBD1. Specimen: PBMCs. CDR3 protein: CATSRDREEQPQHF. In nucleotides, the CDR3 is TGTGCCACCAGCAGGGACAGGGAAGAGCAGCCCCAGCATTTT.